The 5 T cell receptor beta chains listed next were all sequenced from one sample in a study of blood T cell repertoires in COVID-19. Profiled with immunoSEQ multiplex PCR; TCRdb holds only in-frame clones, not every one. Among 400,000 to 550,000 clones listed, 87% were seen once. The material sequenced was PBMCs or T cells enriched from blood (not recorded which). All receptors derive from a woman aged 18-30 years with acute COVID-19.

Notes on this clone: Distinct nucleotide sequences in the sample also encode this CDR3. The genes are TRBV9 and TRBJ2-3, with TRBD1 matching over 8 bases. CDR3 length: 16 residues. Germline-derived CDR1 and CDR2 are SGDLS and YYNGEE. J was trimmed by 1 base and V by 3 bases; bases with no gene match: 7. CDR3 sequence reads: CASSARSGGGTDTQYF. The DNA for the CDR3 is TGTGCCAGCAGCGCCCGCTCAGGGGGCGGCACAGATACGCAGTATTTT.

This chain joins TRBV29-1 and TRBJ2-1; no clear D gene. V lost 6 bases to trimming and J lost 8 bases, with 14 bases between them. The CDR3 covers 12 residues. Germline loops: CDR1 SQVTM, CDR2 ANQGSEA. CDR3 DNA: TGCAGCGTCCATGGGTTGGGCGATGAGCAGTTCTTC. Translation: CSVHGLGDEQFF.

This chain uses TRBV28 with TRBJ2-7; D perhaps matches TRBD2 (5 bases). Germline V gives CDR1 MDHEN, CDR2 SYDVKM. V was clipped by 3 bases and J by 2 bases, with 8 bases between them. The CDR3 consists of 13 residues. The CDR3 DNA reads as TGTGCCAGCAGTTTCGGGGTCGCCTACGAGCAGTACTTC. Translating gives CASSFGVAYEQYF.

This clone is a singleton in its sample. CDR3 sequence (DNA): TGTGCCAGTAGTATATGGAGAAAACGGCTTAGCACAGATACGCAGTATTTT. Amino acid sequence: CASSIWRKRLSTDTQYF. This sequence joins TRBV19 and TRBJ2-3; no clear D gene. The CDR3 covers 17 residues. Trimming took off 2 bases at V and 0 bases at J, with 15 bases between the two ends. Germline V gene data show CDR1 as LNHDA and CDR2 as SQIVND (reference sequence).

The chain links TRBV29-1 to TRBJ1-2; a possible D gene is TRBD1 (6 bases). The CDR3 totals 12 residues. Germline lookup yields CDR1 SQVTM and CDR2 ANQGSEA. V shed 3 bases and J shed 8 bases, with 13 bases lying between them. Written as DNA, the CDR3 is TGCAGCGTTGAGACAGGTTTTCAAGGCTACACCTTC. Amino acids: CSVETGFQGYTF.